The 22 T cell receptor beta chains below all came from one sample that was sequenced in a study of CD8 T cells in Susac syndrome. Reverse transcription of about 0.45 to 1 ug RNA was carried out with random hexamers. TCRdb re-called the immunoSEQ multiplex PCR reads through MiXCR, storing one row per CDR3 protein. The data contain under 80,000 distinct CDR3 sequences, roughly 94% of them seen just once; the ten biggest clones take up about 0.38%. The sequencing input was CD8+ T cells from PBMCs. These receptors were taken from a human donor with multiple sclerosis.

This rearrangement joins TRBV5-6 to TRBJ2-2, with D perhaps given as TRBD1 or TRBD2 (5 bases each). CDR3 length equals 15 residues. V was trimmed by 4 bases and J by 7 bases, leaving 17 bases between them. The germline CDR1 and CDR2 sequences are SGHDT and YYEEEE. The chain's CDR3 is CASSLSPGQGGELFF. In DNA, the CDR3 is TGTGCCAGCAGCCTATCCCCGGGGCAGGGCGGGGAGCTGTTTTTT.

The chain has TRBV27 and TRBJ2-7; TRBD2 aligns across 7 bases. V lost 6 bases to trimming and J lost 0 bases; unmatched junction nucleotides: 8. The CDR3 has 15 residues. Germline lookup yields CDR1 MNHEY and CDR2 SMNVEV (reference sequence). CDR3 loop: CASRLWGGSSYEQYF. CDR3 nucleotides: TGTGCCAGCAGGCTCTGGGGCGGGAGCTCCTACGAGCAGTACTTC.

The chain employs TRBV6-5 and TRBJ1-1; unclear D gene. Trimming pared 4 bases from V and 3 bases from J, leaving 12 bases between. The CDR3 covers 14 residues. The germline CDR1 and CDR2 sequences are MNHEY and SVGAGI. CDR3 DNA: TGTGCCAGCAGTTCGGGCCGAGGAGACACTGAAGCTTTCTTT. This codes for CASSSGRGDTEAFF.

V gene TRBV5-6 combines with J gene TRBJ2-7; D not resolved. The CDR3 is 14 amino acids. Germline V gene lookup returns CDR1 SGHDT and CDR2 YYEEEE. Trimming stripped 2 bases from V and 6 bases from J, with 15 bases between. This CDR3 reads CASSLYTDTSEQYF. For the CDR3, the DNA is TGTGCCAGCAGCTTATACACCGATACCTCCGAGCAGTACTTC.

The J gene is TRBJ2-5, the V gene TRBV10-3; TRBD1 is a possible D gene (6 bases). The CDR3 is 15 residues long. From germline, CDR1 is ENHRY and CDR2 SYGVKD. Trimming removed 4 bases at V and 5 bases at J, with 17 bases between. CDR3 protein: CAISGRPGDSETQYF. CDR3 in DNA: TGTGCCATCAGTGGGAGACCAGGGGATAGCGAGACCCAGTACTTC.

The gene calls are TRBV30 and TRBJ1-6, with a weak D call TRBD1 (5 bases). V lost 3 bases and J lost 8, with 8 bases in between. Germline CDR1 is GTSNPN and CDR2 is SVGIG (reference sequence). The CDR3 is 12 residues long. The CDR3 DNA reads TGTGCCTGGAGCCGGGGGGATTCACCCCTCCACTTT. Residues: CAWSRGDSPLHF.

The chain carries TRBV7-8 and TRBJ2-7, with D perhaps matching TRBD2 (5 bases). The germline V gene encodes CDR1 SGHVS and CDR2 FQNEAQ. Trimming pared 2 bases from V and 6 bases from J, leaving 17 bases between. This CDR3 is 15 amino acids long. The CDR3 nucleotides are TGTGCCAGCAGCTTATTTGGACTCCGCCGGGTCGAGCAGTACTTC. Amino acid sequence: CASSLFGLRRVEQYF.

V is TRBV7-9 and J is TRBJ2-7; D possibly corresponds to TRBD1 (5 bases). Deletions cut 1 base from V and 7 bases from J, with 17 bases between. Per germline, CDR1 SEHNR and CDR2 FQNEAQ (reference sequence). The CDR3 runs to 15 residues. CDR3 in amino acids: CASSLVDRKVREQYF. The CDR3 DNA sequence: TGTGCCAGCAGCTTAGTTGACAGAAAAGTCAGGGAGCAGTACTTC.

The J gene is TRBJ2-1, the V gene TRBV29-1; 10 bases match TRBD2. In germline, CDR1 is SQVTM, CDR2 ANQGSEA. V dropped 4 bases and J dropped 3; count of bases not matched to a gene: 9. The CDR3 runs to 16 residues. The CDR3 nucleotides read TGCAGCGTTGGGTTAGCGGGGGGTCCGGACTACAATGAGCAGTTCTTC. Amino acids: CSVGLAGGPDYNEQFF.

The CDR3 nucleotides read TGCAGTGCTAGAGAGCGGGAGTACGACACCGGGGAGCTGTTTTTT. Protein: CSAREREYDTGELFF. V gene TRBV20-1 combines with J gene TRBJ2-2, with 7 bases fitting TRBD2. This CDR3 has 15 amino acids. V lost 0 bases and J lost 3; bases outside the gene matches: 4. The germline CDR1 and CDR2 sequences are DFQATT and SNEGSKA (reference sequence).

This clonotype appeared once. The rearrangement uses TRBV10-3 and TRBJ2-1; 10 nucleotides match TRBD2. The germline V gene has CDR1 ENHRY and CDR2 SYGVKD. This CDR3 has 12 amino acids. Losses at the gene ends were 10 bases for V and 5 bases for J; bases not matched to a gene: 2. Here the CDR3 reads CATGLADNEQFF. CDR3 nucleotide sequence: TGTGCCACCGGACTAGCGGACAATGAGCAGTTCTTC.

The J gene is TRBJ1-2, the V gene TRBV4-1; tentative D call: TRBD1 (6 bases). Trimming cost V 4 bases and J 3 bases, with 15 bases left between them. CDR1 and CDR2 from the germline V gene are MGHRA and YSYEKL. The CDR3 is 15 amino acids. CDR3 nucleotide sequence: TGCGCCAGCAGCCCCAACTCCGGACAGCACTATGGCTACACCTTC. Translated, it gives CASSPNSGQHYGYTF.

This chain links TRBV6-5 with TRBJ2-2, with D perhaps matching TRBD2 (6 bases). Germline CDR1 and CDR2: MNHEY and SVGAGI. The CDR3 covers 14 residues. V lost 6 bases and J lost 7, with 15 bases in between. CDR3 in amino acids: CASSPGGRIGELFF. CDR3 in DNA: TGTGCCAGCAGCCCCGGGGGAAGGATCGGGGAGCTGTTTTTT.

Here the CDR3 reads CASRYLGGAYETQYF. In nucleotides, the CDR3 is TGTGCCAGCAGGTACCTCGGAGGGGCATATGAGACCCAGTACTTC. The V call is TRBV6-2 or TRBV6-3, the J call TRBJ2-5; D might be TRBD2 (6 bases). The CDR3 spans 15 residues. Germline loops: CDR1 MNHEY, CDR2 SVGEGT. V was pared by 6 bases and J by 5 bases, with 19 bases between.

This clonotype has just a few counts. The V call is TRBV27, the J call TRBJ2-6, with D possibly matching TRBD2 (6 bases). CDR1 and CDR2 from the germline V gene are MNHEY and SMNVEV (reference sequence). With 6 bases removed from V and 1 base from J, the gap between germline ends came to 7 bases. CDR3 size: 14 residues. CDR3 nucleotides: TGTGCCAGCAGGGCGGGGTCTGGGGCCAACGTCCTGACTTTC. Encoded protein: CASRAGSGANVLTF.

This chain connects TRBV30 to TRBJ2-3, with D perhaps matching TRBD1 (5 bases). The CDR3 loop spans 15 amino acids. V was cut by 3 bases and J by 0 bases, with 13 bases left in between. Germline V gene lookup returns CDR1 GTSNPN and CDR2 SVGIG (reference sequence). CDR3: CAWRGEPHSTDTQYF. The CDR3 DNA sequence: TGTGCCTGGAGAGGGGAACCCCATAGCACAGATACGCAGTATTTT.

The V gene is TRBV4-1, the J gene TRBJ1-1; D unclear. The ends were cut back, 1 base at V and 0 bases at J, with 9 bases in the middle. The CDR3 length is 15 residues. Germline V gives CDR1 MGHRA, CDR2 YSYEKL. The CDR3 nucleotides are TGCGCCAGCAGCCAAGGCCCAGGCTTGAACACTGAAGCTTTCTTT. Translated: CASSQGPGLNTEAFF.

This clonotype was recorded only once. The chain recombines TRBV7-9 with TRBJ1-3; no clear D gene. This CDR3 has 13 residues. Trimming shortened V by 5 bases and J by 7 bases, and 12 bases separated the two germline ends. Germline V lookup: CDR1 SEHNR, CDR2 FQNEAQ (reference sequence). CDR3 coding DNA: TGTGCCAGCAGCACCGCGGGCCGGAACACCATATATTTT. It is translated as CASSTAGRNTIYF.

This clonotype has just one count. The CDR3 sequence is CASTFLRDREATEAFF. In DNA form, the CDR3 reads TGTGCCAGCACTTTTCTCCGGGACAGGGAGGCCACTGAAGCTTTCTTT. J is TRBJ1-1 and V is TRBV12-3 or TRBV12-4; 9 bases agree with TRBD1. The CDR3 runs to 16 residues. After removal of 7 bases from V and 4 bases from J, the junction contained 13 bases not matched to a gene.

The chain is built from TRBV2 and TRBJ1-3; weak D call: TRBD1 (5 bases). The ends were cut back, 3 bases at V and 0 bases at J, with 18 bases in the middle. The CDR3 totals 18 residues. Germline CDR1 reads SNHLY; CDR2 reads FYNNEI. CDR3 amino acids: CASSDPYRDGRSGNTIYF. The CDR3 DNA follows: TGTGCCAGCAGTGATCCTTACCGGGACGGACGCTCTGGAAACACCATATATTTT.

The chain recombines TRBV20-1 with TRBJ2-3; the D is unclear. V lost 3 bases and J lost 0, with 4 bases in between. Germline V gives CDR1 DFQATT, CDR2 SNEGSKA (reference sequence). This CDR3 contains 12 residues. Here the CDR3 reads CSASVSTDTQYF. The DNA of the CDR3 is TGCAGTGCTAGCGTCAGCACAGATACGCAGTATTTT.

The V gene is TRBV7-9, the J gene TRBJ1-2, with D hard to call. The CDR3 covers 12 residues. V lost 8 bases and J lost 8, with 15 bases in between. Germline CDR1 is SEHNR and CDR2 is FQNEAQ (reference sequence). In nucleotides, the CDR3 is TGTGCCAGCTCCCCGGCGGCCGACGGCTACACCTTC. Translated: CASSPAADGYTF.